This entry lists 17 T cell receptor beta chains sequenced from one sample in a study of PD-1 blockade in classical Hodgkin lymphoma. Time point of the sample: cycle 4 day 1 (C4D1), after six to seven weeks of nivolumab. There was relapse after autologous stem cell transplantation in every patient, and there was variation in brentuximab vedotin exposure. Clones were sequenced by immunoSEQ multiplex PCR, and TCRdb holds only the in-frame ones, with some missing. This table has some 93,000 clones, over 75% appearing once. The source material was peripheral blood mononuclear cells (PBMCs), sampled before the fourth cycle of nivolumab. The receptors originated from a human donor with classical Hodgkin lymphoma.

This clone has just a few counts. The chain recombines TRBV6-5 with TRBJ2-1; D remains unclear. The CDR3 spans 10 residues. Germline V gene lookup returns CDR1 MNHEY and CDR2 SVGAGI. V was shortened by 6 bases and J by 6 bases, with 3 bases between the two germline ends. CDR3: CASRGNEQFF. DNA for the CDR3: TGTGCCAGCAGGGGCAATGAGCAGTTCTTC.

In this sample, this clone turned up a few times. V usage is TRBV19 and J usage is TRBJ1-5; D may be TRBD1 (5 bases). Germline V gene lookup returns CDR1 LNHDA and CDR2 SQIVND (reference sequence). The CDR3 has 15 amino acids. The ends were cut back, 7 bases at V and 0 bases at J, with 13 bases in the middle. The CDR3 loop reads CASNIRAHSNQPQHF. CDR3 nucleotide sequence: TGTGCCAGTAACATCAGGGCACATAGCAATCAGCCCCAGCATTTT. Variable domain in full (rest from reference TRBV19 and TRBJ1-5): DGGITQSPKYLFRKEGQNVTLSCEQNLNHDAMYWYRQDPGQGLRLIYYSQIVNDFQKGDIAEGYSVSREKKESFPLTVTSAQKNPTAFYLCASNIRAHSNQPQHFGDGTRLSIL.

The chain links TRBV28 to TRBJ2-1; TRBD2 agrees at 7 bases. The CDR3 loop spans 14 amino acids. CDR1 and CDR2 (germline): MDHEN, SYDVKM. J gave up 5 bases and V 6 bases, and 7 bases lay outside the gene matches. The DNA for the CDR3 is TGTGCCAGCAGGTCTCCGGGAGGAAACAATGAGCAGTTCTTC. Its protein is CASRSPGGNNEQFF.

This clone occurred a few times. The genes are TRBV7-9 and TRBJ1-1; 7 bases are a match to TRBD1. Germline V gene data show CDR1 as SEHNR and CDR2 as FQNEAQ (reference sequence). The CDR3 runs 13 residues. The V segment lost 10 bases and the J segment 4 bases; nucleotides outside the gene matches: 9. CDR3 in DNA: TGTGCCAACAGGACGACAGGGATCACTGAAGCTTTCTTT. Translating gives CANRTTGITEAFF. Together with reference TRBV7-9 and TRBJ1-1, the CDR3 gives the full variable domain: DTGVSQNPRHKITKRGQNVTFRCDPISEHNRLYWYRQTLGQGPEFLTYFQNEAQLEKSRLLSDRFSAERPKGSFSTLEIQRTEQGDSAMYLCANRTTGITEAFFGQGTRLTVV.

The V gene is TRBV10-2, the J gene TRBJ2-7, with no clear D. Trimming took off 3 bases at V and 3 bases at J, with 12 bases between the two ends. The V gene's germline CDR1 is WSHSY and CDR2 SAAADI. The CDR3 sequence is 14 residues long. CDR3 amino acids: CASSEVAVGYEQYF. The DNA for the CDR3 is TGCGCCAGCAGTGAAGTGGCAGTTGGCTACGAGCAGTACTTC.

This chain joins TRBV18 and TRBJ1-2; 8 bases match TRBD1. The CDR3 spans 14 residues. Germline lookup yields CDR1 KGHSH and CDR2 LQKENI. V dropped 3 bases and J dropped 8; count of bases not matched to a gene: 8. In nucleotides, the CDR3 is TGTGCCAGCTCACCCGCAGGGGGCGCATTGGGCTACACCTTC. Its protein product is CASSPAGGALGYTF. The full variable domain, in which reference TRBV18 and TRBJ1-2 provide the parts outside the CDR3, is NAGVMQNPRHLVRRRGQEARLRCSPMKGHSHVYWYRQLPEEGLKFMVYLQKENIIDESGMPKERFSAEFPKEGPSILRIQQVVRGDSAAYFCASSPAGGALGYTFGSGTRLTVV.

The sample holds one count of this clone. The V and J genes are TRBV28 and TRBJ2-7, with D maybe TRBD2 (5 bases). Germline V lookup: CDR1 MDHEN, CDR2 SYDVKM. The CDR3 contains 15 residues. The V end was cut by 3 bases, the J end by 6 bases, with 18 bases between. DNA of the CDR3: TGTGCCAGCAGTTTGCGGTCGCTAAAAGGGAGCGAGCAGTACTTC. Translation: CASSLRSLKGSEQYF.

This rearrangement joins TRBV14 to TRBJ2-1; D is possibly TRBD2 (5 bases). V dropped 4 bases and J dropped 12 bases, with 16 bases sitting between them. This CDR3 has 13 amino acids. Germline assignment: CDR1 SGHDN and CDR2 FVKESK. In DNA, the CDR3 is TGTGCCAGCAGCCGGCTGGGAGACACAACGCAGTTCTTC. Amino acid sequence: CASSRLGDTTQFF. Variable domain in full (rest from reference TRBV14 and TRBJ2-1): EAGVTQFPSHSVIEKGQTVTLRCDPISGHDNLYWYRRVMGKEIKFLLHFVKESKQDESGMPNNRFLAERTGGTYSTLKVQPAELEDSGVYFCASSRLGDTTQFFGPGTRLTVL.

This chain's CDR3 is CASRREATGTYEQYF. As DNA, the CDR3 is TGTGCCAGCAGGAGGGAGGCGACAGGAACCTACGAGCAGTACTTC. J is TRBJ2-7 and V is TRBV6-5, with D possibly being TRBD1 or TRBD2 (6 bases each). From germline, CDR1 is MNHEY and CDR2 SVGAGI. This CDR3 is built from 15 residues. V was pared by 6 bases and J by 2 bases, with 17 bases between.

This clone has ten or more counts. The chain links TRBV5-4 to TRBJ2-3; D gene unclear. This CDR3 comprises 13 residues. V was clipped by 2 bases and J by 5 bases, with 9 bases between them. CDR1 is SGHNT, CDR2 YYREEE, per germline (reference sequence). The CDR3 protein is CASSFDLIDTQYF. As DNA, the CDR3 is TGTGCCAGCAGCTTCGACCTAATAGATACGCAGTATTTT.

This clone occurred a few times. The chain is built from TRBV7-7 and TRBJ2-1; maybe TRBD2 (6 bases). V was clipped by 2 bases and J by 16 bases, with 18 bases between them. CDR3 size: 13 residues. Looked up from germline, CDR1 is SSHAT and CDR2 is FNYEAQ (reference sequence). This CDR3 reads CASSLTAGLPKFF. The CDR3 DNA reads TGTGCCAGCAGCTTAACGGCGGGACTCCCGAAATTCTTC. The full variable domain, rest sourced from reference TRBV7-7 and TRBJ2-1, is GAGVSQSPRYKVTKRGQDVTLRCDPISSHATLYWYQQALGQGPEFLTYFNYEAQPDKSGLPSDRFSAERPEGSISTLTIQRTEQRDSAMYRCASSLTAGLPKFFGPGTRLTVL.

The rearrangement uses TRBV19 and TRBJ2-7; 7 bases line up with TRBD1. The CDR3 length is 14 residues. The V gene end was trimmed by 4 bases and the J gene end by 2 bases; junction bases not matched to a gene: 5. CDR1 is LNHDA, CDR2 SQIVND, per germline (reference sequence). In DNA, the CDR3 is TGTGCCAGTAGTAAAAGACAGGGTACCTACGAGCAGTACTTC. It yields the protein CASSKRQGTYEQYF.

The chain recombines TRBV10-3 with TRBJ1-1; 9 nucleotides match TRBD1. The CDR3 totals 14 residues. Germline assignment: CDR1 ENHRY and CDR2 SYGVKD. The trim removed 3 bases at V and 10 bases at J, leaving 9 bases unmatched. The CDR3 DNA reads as TGTGCCATCAGTGACTCACCAGGACAGGGGAGAGCTTTCTTT. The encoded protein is CAISDSPGQGRAFF.

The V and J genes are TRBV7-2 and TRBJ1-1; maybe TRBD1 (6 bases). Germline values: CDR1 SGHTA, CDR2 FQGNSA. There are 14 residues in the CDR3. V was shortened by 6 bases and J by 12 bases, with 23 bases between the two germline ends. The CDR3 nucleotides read TGTGCCAGCAGTTCGTACCGGGACACGCTGGCTACTTTCTTT. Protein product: CASSSYRDTLATFF.

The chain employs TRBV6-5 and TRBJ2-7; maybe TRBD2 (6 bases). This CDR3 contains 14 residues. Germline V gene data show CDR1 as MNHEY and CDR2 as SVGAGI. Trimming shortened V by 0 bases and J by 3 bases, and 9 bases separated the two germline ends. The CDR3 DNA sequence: TGTGCCAGCAGTTACTCGGGGGGAGACTACGAGCAGTACTTC. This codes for CASSYSGGDYEQYF.

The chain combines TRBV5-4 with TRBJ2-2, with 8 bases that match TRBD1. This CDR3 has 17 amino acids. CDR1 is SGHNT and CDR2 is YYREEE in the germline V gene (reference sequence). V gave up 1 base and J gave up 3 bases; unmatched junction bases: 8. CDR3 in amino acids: CASSLSIQGVDTGELFF. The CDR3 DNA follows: TGTGCCAGCAGCTTGTCTATACAGGGGGTTGACACCGGGGAGCTGTTTTTT.

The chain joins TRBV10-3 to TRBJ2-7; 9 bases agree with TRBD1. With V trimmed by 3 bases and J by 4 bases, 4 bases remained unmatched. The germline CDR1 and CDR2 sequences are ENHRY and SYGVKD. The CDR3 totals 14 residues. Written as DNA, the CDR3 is TGTGCCATCAGTGAAGGGACAGGGCCTTACGAGCAGTACTTC. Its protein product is CAISEGTGPYEQYF.